This TCR beta chain was observed in a study of OX40 agonist ivuxolimab in advanced cancers. As for the study in general: A history of anti-PD-1, anti-PD-L1 or anti-CTLA-4 therapy was acceptable, and 40% had some. Whole-study findings and limits: Clonal expansion from baseline to week 6 occurred in both CD4+ and CD8+ T cells.

In regard to this clone: As yet, its antigen is unknown.

Germline-derived CDR1 and CDR2 are SGHRS and YFSETQ. The CDR3 consists of 15 residues. V gave up 1 base and J gave up 4 bases; unmatched junction bases: 0. Some clones are missing from TCRdb's copy, which holds only in-frame ones; the method was immunoSEQ multiplex PCR. The sample contains tens of thousands of clones, about 86% of which appear only once. The genes are TRBV5-1 and TRBJ2-2; 11 positions match TRBD2. The sample consisted of CD4+ or CD8+ T cells sorted from blood, taken in a trial of the OX40 agonist ivuxolimab. The receptor was isolated from an adult with an advanced solid tumor such as melanoma, head and neck, liver or kidney cancer. The CDR3 sequence is CASSLTSGSTGELFF. DNA of the CDR3: TGCGCCAGCAGCTTGACTAGCGGGAGCACCGGGGAGCTGTTTTTT.